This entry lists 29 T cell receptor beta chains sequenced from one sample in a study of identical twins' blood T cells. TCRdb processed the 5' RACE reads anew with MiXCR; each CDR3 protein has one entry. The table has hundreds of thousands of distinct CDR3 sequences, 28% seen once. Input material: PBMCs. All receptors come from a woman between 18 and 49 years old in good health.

CDR3 nucleotides: TGTGCCAGCAGACCCTATGGGGGAGAAGCTTTCTTT. Amino acid sequence: CASRPYGGEAFF. This rearrangement joins TRBV12-3 or TRBV12-4 to TRBJ1-1; weak D call: TRBD1 (5 bases). V was cut by 6 bases and J by 8 bases, with 13 bases left in between. This CDR3 has 12 residues.

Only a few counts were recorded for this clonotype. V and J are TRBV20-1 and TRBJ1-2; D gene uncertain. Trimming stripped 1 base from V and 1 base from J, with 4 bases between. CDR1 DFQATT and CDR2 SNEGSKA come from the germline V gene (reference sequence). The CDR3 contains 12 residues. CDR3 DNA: TGCAGTGCTAGAGTAGTTAACTATGGCTACACCTTC. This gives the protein CSARVVNYGYTF.

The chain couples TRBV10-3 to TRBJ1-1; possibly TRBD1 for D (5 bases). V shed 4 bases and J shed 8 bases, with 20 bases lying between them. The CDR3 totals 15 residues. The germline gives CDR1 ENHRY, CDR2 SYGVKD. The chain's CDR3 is CAISGGLGPDSEAFF. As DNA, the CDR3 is TGTGCCATCAGTGGGGGATTGGGGCCGGATTCGGAAGCTTTCTTT.

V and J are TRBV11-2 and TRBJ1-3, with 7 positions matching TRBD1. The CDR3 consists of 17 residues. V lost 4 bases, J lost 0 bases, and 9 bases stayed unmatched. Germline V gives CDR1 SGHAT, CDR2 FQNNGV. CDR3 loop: CASSSTGTAASGNTIYF. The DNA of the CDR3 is TGTGCCAGCAGCTCGACCGGGACAGCCGCCTCTGGAAACACCATATATTTT. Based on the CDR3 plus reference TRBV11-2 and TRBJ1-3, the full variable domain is EAGVAQSPRYKIIEKRQSVAFWCNPISGHATLYWYQQILGQGPKLLIQFQNNGVVDDSQLPKDRFSAERLKGVDSTLKIQPAKLEDSAVYLCASSSTGTAASGNTIYFGEGSWLTVV.

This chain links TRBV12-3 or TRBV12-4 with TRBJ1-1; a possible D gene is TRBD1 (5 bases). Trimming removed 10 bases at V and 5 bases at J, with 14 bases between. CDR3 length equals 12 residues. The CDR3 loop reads CAIRTRVTEAFF. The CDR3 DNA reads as TGTGCCATCAGAACCAGGGTAACTGAAGCTTTCTTT.

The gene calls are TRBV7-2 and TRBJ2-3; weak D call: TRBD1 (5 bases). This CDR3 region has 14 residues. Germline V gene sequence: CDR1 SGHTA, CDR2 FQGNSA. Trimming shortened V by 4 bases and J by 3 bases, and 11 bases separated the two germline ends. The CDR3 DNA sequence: TGTGCCAGCAGCTCGCCAGGGCGGACAGATACGCAGTATTTT. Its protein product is CASSSPGRTDTQYF.

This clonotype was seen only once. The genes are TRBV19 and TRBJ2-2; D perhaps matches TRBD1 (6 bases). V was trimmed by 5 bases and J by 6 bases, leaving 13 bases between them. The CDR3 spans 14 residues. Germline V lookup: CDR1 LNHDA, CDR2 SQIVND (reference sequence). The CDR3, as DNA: TGTGCCAGTAGTGCGACACAGGGTGCCGGGGAGCTGTTTTTT. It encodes CASSATQGAGELFF.

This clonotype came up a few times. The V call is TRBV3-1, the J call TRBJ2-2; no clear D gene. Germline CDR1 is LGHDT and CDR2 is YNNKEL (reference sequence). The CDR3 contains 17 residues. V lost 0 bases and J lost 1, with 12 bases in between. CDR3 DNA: TGTGCCAGCAGCCAAGATAGGCGACACCTGAACACCGGGGAGCTGTTTTTT. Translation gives CASSQDRRHLNTGELFF.

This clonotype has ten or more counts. The CDR3 DNA reads as TGTGCCAGTAGTACGGATCGACAGGCTAATTCACCCCTCCACTTT. The encoded protein is CASSTDRQANSPLHF. This chain links TRBV19 with TRBJ1-6; perhaps TRBD1 as D (6 bases). V lost 4 bases and J 6 bases, leaving 13 bases between the germline ends. Germline V gives CDR1 LNHDA, CDR2 SQIVND (reference sequence). CDR3 length equals 15 residues.

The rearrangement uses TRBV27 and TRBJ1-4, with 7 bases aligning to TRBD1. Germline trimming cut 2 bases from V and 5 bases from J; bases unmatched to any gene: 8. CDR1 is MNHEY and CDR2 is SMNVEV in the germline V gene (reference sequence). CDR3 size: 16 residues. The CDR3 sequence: CASSLTSRGRNEKLFF. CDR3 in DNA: TGTGCCAGCAGTTTAACTTCAAGGGGGCGGAATGAAAAACTGTTTTTT.

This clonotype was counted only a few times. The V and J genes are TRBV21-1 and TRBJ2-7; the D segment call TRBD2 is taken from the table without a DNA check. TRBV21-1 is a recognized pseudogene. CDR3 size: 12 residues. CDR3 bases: TGTGCCAGCAACAGGGATGGAGGCGAGCAGTACTTC. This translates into CASNRDGGEQYF.

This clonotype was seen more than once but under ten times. The CDR3 region is CASSSPQGVLYGYTF. In DNA, the CDR3 is TGTGCCAGCAGCTCGCCACAGGGAGTTCTCTATGGCTACACCTTC. This sequence joins TRBV7-9 and TRBJ1-2; a weak D match, TRBD1 (6 bases). This CDR3 is built from 15 residues. Germline loops: CDR1 SEHNR, CDR2 FQNEAQ (reference sequence). Trimming cost V 4 bases and J 4 bases, with 16 bases left between them.

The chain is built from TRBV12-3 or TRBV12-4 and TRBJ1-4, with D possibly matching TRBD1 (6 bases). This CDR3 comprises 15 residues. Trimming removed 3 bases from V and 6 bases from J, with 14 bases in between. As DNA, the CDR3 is TGTGCCAGCAGTTTTTACGGACAGAGCGATGAAAAACTGTTTTTT. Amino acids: CASSFYGQSDEKLFF.

The CDR3 here is CSARDPSHTGELFF. CDR3 in DNA: TGCAGTGCTAGAGATCCTTCACACACCGGGGAGCTGTTTTTT. The V gene is TRBV20-1, the J gene TRBJ2-2, with unresolved D. Germline CDR1 is DFQATT and CDR2 is SNEGSKA (reference sequence). The V and J ends lost 0 bases and 3 bases respectively, with 8 bases between them. The CDR3 sequence is 14 residues long.

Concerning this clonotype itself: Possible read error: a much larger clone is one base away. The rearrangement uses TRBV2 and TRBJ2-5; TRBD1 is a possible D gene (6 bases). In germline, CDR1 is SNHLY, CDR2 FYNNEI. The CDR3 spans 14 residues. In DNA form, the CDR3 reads TGTGCCAGCAGAGCTCAGGGGTCACAAGAGATCCAGTACTTC. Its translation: CASRAQGSQEIQYF.

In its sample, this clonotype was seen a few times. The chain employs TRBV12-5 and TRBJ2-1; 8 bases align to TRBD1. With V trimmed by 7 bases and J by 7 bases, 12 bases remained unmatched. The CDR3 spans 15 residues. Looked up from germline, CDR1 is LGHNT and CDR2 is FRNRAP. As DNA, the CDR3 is TGTGCTAGTGACACTCAAACAGGGGGTTGGAATGAGCAGTTCTTC. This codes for CASDTQTGGWNEQFF.

The chain's CDR3 is CASSRGQGVRQPQHF. In DNA form, the CDR3 reads TGTGCCAGCAGCCGCGGACAGGGGGTTCGGCAGCCCCAGCATTTT. The chain recombines TRBV3-1 with TRBJ1-5; 10 nucleotides align to TRBD1. The germline V gene encodes CDR1 LGHDT and CDR2 YNNKEL (reference sequence). This CDR3 contains 15 residues. The trim removed 4 bases at V and 7 bases at J, leaving 7 bases unmatched.

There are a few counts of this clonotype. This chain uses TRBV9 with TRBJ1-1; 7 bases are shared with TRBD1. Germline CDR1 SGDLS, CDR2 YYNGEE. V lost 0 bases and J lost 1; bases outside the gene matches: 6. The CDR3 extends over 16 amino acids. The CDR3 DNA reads TGTGCCAGCAGCGTAGAGGGGGACAGAAGGAACACTGAAGCTTTCTTT. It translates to CASSVEGDRRNTEAFF.

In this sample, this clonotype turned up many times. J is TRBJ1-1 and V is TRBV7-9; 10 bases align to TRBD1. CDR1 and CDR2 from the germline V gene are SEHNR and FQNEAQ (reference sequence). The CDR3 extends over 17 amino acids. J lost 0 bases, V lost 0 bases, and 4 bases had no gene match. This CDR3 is CASSLAWDRGVNTEAFF. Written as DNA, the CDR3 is TGTGCCAGCAGCTTAGCTTGGGACAGGGGAGTGAACACTGAAGCTTTCTTT.

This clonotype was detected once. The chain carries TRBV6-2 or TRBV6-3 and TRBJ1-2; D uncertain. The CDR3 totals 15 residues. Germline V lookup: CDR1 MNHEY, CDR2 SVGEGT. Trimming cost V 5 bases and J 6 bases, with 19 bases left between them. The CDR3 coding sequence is TGTGCCAGCAGTACCCTTATGGGGAATAAGAATGGCTACACCTTC. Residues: CASSTLMGNKNGYTF.

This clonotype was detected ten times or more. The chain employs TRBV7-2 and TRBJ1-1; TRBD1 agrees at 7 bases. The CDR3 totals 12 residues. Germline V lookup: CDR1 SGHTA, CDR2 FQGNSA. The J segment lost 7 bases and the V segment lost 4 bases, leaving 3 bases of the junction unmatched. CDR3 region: CASSSTGVEAFF. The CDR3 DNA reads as TGTGCCAGCAGCTCTACAGGGGTTGAAGCTTTCTTT.

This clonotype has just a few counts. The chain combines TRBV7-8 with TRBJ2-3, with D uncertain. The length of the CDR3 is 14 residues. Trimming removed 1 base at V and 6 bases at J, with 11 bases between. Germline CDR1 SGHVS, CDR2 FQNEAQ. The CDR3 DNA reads TGTGCCAGCAGCTTAGGGCGGATGGGGGATACGCAGTATTTT. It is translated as CASSLGRMGDTQYF. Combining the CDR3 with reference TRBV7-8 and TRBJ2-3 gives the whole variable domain GAGVSQSPRYKVAKRGQDVALRCDPISGHVSLFWYQQALGQGPEFLTYFQNEAQLDKSGLPSDRFFAERPEGSVSTLKIQRTQQEDSAVYLCASSLGRMGDTQYFGPGTRLTVL.

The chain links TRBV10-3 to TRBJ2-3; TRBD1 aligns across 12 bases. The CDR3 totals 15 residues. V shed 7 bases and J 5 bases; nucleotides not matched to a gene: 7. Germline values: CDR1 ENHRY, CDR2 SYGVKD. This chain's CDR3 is CAIIRGQGAEDTQYF. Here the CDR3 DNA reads TGTGCCATCATTAGGGGACAGGGGGCAGAAGATACGCAGTATTTT.

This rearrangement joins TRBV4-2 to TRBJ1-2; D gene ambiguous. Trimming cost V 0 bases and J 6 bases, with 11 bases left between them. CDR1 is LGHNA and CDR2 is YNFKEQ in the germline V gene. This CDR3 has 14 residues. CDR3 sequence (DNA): TGTGCCAGCAGCCAAGATTTAAGAAGCAATGGCTACACCTTC. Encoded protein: CASSQDLRSNGYTF.

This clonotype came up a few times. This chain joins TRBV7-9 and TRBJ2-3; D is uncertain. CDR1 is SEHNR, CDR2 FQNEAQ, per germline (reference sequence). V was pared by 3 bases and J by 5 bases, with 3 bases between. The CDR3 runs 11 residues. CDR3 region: CASSFKDTQYF. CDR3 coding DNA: TGTGCCAGCAGCTTTAAAGATACGCAGTATTTT.

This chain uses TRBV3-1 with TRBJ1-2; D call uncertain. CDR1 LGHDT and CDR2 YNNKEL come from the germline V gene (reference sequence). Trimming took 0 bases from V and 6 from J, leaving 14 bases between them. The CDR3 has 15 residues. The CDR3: CASSQEYFGGDGYTF. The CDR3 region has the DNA TGTGCCAGCAGCCAAGAGTACTTTGGCGGCGATGGCTACACCTTC.

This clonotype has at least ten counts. The CDR3 DNA reads as TGTGCCAGCGTATTCGGCCTCAACACCGGGGAGCTGTTTTTT. Protein product: CASVFGLNTGELFF. The chain links TRBV6-1 to TRBJ2-2; D uncertain. Between the trimmed V and J ends, which lost 8 bases and 2 bases, there was a span of 12 bases. The CDR3 runs 14 residues. Germline CDR1 reads MNHNS; CDR2 reads SASEGT.

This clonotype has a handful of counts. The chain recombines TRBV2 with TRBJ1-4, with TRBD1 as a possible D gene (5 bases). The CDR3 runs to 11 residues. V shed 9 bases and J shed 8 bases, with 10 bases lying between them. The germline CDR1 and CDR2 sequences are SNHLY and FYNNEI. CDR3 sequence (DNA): TGTGCCAGTCAGGGCGGGGAAAAACTGTTTTTT. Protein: CASQGGEKLFF. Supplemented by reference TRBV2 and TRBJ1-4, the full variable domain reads EPEVTQTPSHQVTQMGQEVILRCVPISNHLYFYWYRQILGQKVEFLVSFYNNEISEKSEIFDDQFSVERPDGSNFTLKIRSTKLEDSAMYFCASQGGEKLFFGSGTQLSVL.

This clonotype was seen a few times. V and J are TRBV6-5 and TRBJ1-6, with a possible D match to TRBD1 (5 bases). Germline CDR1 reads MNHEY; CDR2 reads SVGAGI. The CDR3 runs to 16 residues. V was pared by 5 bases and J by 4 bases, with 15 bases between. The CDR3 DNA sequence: TGTGCCAGCAGTCCGTACCCCAGGGAATATAATTCACCCCTCCACTTT. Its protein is CASSPYPREYNSPLHF.